This T cell receptor (beta chain) appears in the sequencing data of a study of PD-L1 blockade in urothelial cancer (dated by TCRdb to about 2017). The study in broad terms: All patients started therapy around 2014 and received atezolizumab 1,200 mg intravenously every 3 weeks. About 85% of the roughly 29 patients were males with bladder-origin urothelial cancer, and about 65% of the 29 reported a prior smoking history. Twenty-nine patients had pretreatment blood TCR-seq, about 24 had at least one posttreatment blood collection, and about 24 had tumor TCR-seq. An exploratory multi-omic analysis was conducted of the somatic, immune and clinical correlates of response to PD-L1 blockade with atezolizumab in urothelial cancer. Durable clinical benefit meant progression-free survival longer than 6 months, and TCR features were also tested against progression-free and overall survival. Blood samples were analyzed at 3 weeks after treatment start (second dose) and at 6 weeks after treatment start. In the same patients, whole exome sequencing and RNA sequencing of pretreatment tumors were performed in addition to TCR sequencing. Patients had an ECOG performance status of 0 or 1 and had received between 0 and 3 prior chemotherapy regimens. Durable clinical benefit was achieved by nine patients and was not achieved by 20 patients. Pretreatment tumor samples, along with matched peripheral blood serially collected before and after atezolizumab treatment, were subjected to TCR sequencing. Blood samples gave median yields of approximately 130,000 T cells and around 88,000 unique TCRs, along with a median clonality of 0.080.

Each PCR received spiked-in synthetic TCR analog templates so that absolute template abundance could be estimated from read counts. Using the immunoSEQ assay, TCRbeta CDR3 regions were amplified from genomic DNA with bias-controlled V and J gene primers. Sequencing of rearranged TCRbeta segments was done at approximately 20X coverage. The original methods were these. Sequencing errors were corrected by clustering, and CDR3s were annotated against IMGT so that V, D and J genes could be assigned. Only productive TCRbeta rearrangements were used in downstream analyses, excluding out-of-frame or stop-codon sequences. Clonality was calculated as one minus the Shannon entropy normalized by the log of the number of unique productive sequences. Clones differing between time points or between blood and tumor were identified by Fisher's exact test with Benjamini-Hochberg correction at adjusted p below 0.01. Drawn from immuneACCESS, this table holds only the in-frame rearrangements with V and J called that TCRdb kept. Clones are partly lost; checked studies trace under half to an unresolved V gene and leave the rest unexplained. V and J calls and clone size are as listed in that table; D and trimming were resolved from the DNA. This sample is represented by about 51,000 clones; around 84% of them were singletons. The ten largest clones represent 22% of the sample.

The full study reports these points: Because of the small sample size (n of about 29) and the many exploratory analyses performed, the results are intended to be regarded as hypothesis-generating. Improved progression-free and overall survival was found to be associated with pretreatment peripheral blood TCR clonality below the median. At 3 weeks after the start of treatment, tumor-associated TCR clones in peripheral blood had expanded more in patients with durable benefit (n of about 20, p = 0.022).

The label giving this sample's time point can be read as: pretreatment peripheral blood. The cohort included 29 patients with locally advanced or metastatic urothelial carcinoma who were treated at Memorial Sloan Kettering on a trial protocol. Peripheral blood mononuclear cells were collected pretreatment and during treatment, with between 1 and 8 total time points per patient. The Qiagen DNeasy Blood extraction kit was used to purify genomic DNA from total PBMCs and tumor samples. Collected pretreatment and during treatment, PBMCs were isolated and stored as previously described. V is pared back by 0 bases and J by 12 bases, with 9 bases lying between the germline termini. In the germline V gene (reference sequence), CDR1 corresponds to GTSNPN and CDR2 to SVGIG. The CDR3 covers 11 residues, taking in both the cysteine and the phenylalanine. CDR3 DNA is the only sequence kept; it has 33 bases, read in frame from the first base.

This clone registers as medium-sized (0.01 to 0.1%) within its sample. No antigen is known for it. Base qualities are not provided; no much larger clone lies one nucleotide away. The material was PBMCs, obtained around atezolizumab (anti-PD-L1) treatment. The clonotype originates from a man between 60 and 75 years old with urothelial cancer. The V and J segments used are TRBV30 and TRBJ2-1, with a weak D call of TRBD2 (6 bases match). The CDR3 here reads CAWSVRRGQFF. The nucleotide sequence is TGTGCCTGGAGTGTCCGGCGGGGGCAGTTCTTC.